These 25 T cell receptor beta chains were sequenced from one sample in a study of shared clonotypes between healthy human individuals. This table comes from immunoSEQ multiplex PCR, and its TCRdb copy is limited to in-frame clones, with some not included. The data show about 2.3 million clones, 85% to 95% seen once. The sample taken for sequencing was naive CD4+ T cells from PBMCs. The subset: CD45RA+ positively selected. Receptors were obtained from a man aged 18 to 30 in good health. Some clones in this sample may be carry-over from other donors' samples.

The chain uses TRBV6-5 and TRBJ2-7, with D possibly TRBD2 on 6 matching bases. This CDR3 region has 14 residues. Germline V gene data show CDR1 as MNHEY and CDR2 as SVGAGI. V was trimmed by 6 bases and J by 2 bases, leaving 14 bases between them. Here the CDR3 reads CASSKRDSTYEQYF. CDR3 nucleotide sequence: TGTGCCAGCAGCAAAAGGGACTCTACCTACGAGCAGTACTTC.

This chain links TRBV9 with TRBJ2-2; D not resolved. The germline V and J ends were trimmed by 1 base and 0 bases, with 10 bases remaining between them. CDR1 and CDR2 from the germline V gene are SGDLS and YYNGEE. The CDR3 sequence is 16 residues long. CDR3 coding DNA: TGTGCCAGCAGCGTAAGTGCCCTGCCGAACACCGGGGAGCTGTTTTTT. Translated: CASSVSALPNTGELFF. Based on the CDR3 plus reference TRBV9 and TRBJ2-2, the full variable domain is DSGVTQTPKHLITATGQRVTLRCSPRSGDLSVYWYQQSLDQGLQFLIQYYNGEERAKGNILERFSAQQFPDLHSELNLSSLELGDSALYFCASSVSALPNTGELFFGEGSRLTVL.

The sample holds a few counts of this clone. The CDR3 coding sequence is TGTGCCATCGGTCCTGGAGGCGGATCGGGCGAGCAGTACTTC. Amino acid sequence: CAIGPGGGSGEQYF. J is TRBJ2-7 and V is TRBV10-3, with D possibly matching TRBD2 (5 bases). This CDR3 spans 14 amino acids. V dropped 8 bases and J dropped 6 bases, with 20 bases sitting between them. CDR1 is ENHRY, CDR2 SYGVKD, per germline.

The rearrangement uses TRBV5-4 and TRBJ2-1; TRBD2 aligns across 9 bases. The CDR3 contains 15 residues. Losses at the gene ends were 4 bases for V and 8 bases for J; bases not matched to a gene: 10. Per the germline V gene, CDR1 is SGHNT and CDR2 is YYREEE (reference sequence). The CDR3 here is CASSQTSGLTDEQFF. CDR3 sequence (DNA): TGTGCCAGCAGCCAGACTAGCGGACTAACAGATGAGCAGTTCTTC.

This chain links TRBV5-1 with TRBJ1-2, with D possibly being TRBD1 (5 bases). The V gene's germline CDR1 is SGHRS and CDR2 YFSETQ. The CDR3 runs to 11 residues. V was cut by 1 base and J by 8 bases, with 6 bases left in between. CDR3 region: CASSLSGGYTF. CDR3 bases: TGCGCCAGCAGCTTGTCAGGGGGCTACACCTTC.

J is TRBJ1-3 and V is TRBV28; D unclear. CDR1 MDHEN and CDR2 SYDVKM come from the germline V gene. Trimming removed 2 bases at V and 1 base at J, with 6 bases between. This CDR3 is 14 amino acids long. The CDR3 region is CASSLVKSGNTIYF. CDR3 nucleotide sequence: TGTGCCAGCAGTTTAGTGAAATCTGGAAACACCATATATTTT.

A note on this clone: Distinct nucleotide sequences in the sample also encode this CDR3. The V call is TRBV10-3, the J call TRBJ2-3; 9 positions agree with TRBD2. The length of the CDR3 is 14 residues. CDR1 is ENHRY, CDR2 SYGVKD, per germline. Trimming removed 6 bases from V and 0 bases from J; junction bases left unmatched: 1. DNA for the CDR3: TGTGCCATCAGGACTAGCGGAAGCACAGATACGCAGTATTTT. Its translation: CAIRTSGSTDTQYF.

The chain couples TRBV19 to TRBJ2-1, with 11 bases identical to TRBD2. Germline V CDR1 and CDR2: LNHDA, SQIVND (reference sequence). This CDR3 has 16 residues. Losses at the gene ends were 8 bases for V and 3 bases for J; bases not matched to a gene: 9. CDR3 residues: CASARSSGRIYNEQFF. CDR3 bases: TGTGCCAGTGCCCGATCTAGCGGGAGGATCTACAATGAGCAGTTCTTC.

The V gene is TRBV7-7, the J gene TRBJ2-7, with D maybe TRBD1 (6 bases). CDR1 SSHAT and CDR2 FNYEAQ come from the germline V gene (reference sequence). The ends were cut back, 3 bases at V and 5 bases at J, with 11 bases in the middle. The CDR3 has 13 residues. In nucleotides, the CDR3 is TGTGCCAGCAGCTTGGGCAGGGACAACGAGCAGTACTTC. It specifies CASSLGRDNEQYF.

This chain links TRBV27 with TRBJ2-7; D perhaps matches TRBD1 (8 bases). The CDR3 has 16 amino acids. With 1 base removed from V and 5 bases from J, the gap between germline ends came to 18 bases. CDR1 MNHEY and CDR2 SMNVEV come from the germline V gene (reference sequence). This CDR3 is CASSLLSYRGGNEQYF. The CDR3 bases are TGTGCCAGCAGTTTATTAAGCTACAGGGGGGGTAACGAGCAGTACTTC.

This chain links TRBV4-2 with TRBJ1-1, with a tentative D call TRBD1 (5 bases). The CDR3 is made up of 14 amino acids. CDR1 is LGHNA and CDR2 is YNFKEQ in the germline V gene. The ends were cut back, 4 bases at V and 4 bases at J, with 13 bases in the middle. The CDR3 coding sequence is TGTGCCAGCAGCCGCCTGGGGGACGGCACTGAAGCTTTCTTT. Protein product: CASSRLGDGTEAFF.

This chain uses TRBV15 with TRBJ1-1; D remains unclear. The germline V gene encodes CDR1 LNHNV and CDR2 YYDKDF (reference sequence). The CDR3 has 15 amino acids. V was clipped by 0 bases and J by 1 base, with 9 bases between them. CDR3 sequence reads: CATSRDKVGNTEAFF. CDR3 nucleotide sequence: TGTGCCACCAGCAGAGATAAGGTCGGGAACACTGAAGCTTTCTTT.

The J gene is TRBJ2-7, the V gene TRBV11-2, with TRBD2 as a possible D gene (5 bases). This CDR3 is built from 15 residues. V dropped 5 bases and J dropped 6 bases, with 20 bases sitting between them. From germline, CDR1 is SGHAT and CDR2 FQNNGV. As DNA, the CDR3 is TGTGCCAGCAGCCCCCGGGGTCCAACTAGTTCCGAGCAGTACTTC. It translates to CASSPRGPTSSEQYF.

The V and J genes are TRBV6-1 and TRBJ1-2; D perhaps matches TRBD1 (5 bases). V was pared by 5 bases and J by 2 bases, with 9 bases between. This CDR3 is 13 amino acids long. Germline V gene lookup returns CDR1 MNHNS and CDR2 SASEGT. As DNA, the CDR3 is TGTGCCAGCAGTAGGGGTTGGAACTATGGCTACACCTTC. The encoded protein is CASSRGWNYGYTF.

This sequence joins TRBV5-4 and TRBJ2-5, with a tentative D call TRBD1 (6 bases). Germline V gene sequence: CDR1 SGHNT, CDR2 YYREEE (reference sequence). This CDR3 contains 17 residues. V was trimmed by 2 bases and J by 3 bases, leaving 20 bases between them. CDR3 nucleotide sequence: TGTGCCAGCAGCTTTGGGGGCGCGGGTCCGGTGGAAGAGACCCAGTACTTC. This sequence encodes CASSFGGAGPVEETQYF.

V and J are TRBV7-3 and TRBJ2-2, with D unclear. Germline V gene lookup returns CDR1 SGHTA and CDR2 FQGTGA. The CDR3 runs 13 residues. V was clipped by 5 bases and J by 7 bases, with 11 bases between them. The CDR3 loop is CASSPQLGGELFF. The DNA for the CDR3 is TGTGCCAGCAGCCCCCAGCTGGGCGGGGAGCTGTTTTTT.

V and J are TRBV30 and TRBJ2-1; possible D gene TRBD1, 7 bases. There are 14 residues in the CDR3. V was trimmed by 4 bases and J by 6 bases, leaving 16 bases between them. Germline CDR1 reads GTSNPN; CDR2 reads SVGIG (reference sequence). The DNA for the CDR3 is TGTGCCTGGACTCAGGGGGGTGTCGGCAATGAGCAGTTCTTC. Amino acids: CAWTQGGVGNEQFF.

The chain links TRBV9 to TRBJ2-3; D remains ambiguous. Germline V gene lookup returns CDR1 SGDLS and CDR2 YYNGEE. The CDR3 is 15 residues long. Trimming took 0 bases from V and 1 from J, leaving 9 bases between them. CDR3 protein: CASSVVAIGTDTQYF. The CDR3 coding sequence is TGTGCCAGCAGCGTAGTTGCTATCGGCACAGATACGCAGTATTTT. Full variable domain (rest looked up from reference TRBV9 and TRBJ2-3): DSGVTQTPKHLITATGQRVTLRCSPRSGDLSVYWYQQSLDQGLQFLIQYYNGEERAKGNILERFSAQQFPDLHSELNLSSLELGDSALYFCASSVVAIGTDTQYFGPGTRLTVL.

V and J are TRBV5-1 and TRBJ2-1; 10 nucleotides line up with TRBD2. Unmatched junction bases numbered 16, after V lost 4 bases and J lost 3 bases. Germline CDR1 is SGHRS and CDR2 is YFSETQ. CDR3 size: 19 residues. This CDR3 reads CASSPAGASGSVVYNEQFF. The CDR3 nucleotides read TGCGCCAGCAGCCCCGCCGGGGCTAGCGGGAGTGTAGTCTACAATGAGCAGTTCTTC.

The V and J genes are TRBV4-2 and TRBJ2-1; D is unclear. This CDR3 has 19 residues. The V end was cut by 0 bases, the J end by 3 bases, with 21 bases between. From germline, CDR1 is LGHNA and CDR2 YNFKEQ. The CDR3 DNA reads as TGTGCCAGCAGCCAAGATCTTGGGTCGAAGGTCAACTTCTACAATGAGCAGTTCTTC. Translated, it gives CASSQDLGSKVNFYNEQFF.

Concerning this clone itself: The sample contains more than one DNA sequence encoding this CDR3. The CDR3 sequence: CSAEGTGELFF. CDR3 coding DNA: TGCAGTGCAGAGGGCACCGGGGAGCTGTTTTTT. The rearrangement uses TRBV20-1 and TRBJ2-2; D possibly corresponds to TRBD2 (5 bases). Germline-derived CDR1 and CDR2 are DFQATT and SNEGSKA (reference sequence). V lost 6 bases and J 4 bases, leaving 6 bases between the germline ends. CDR3 length equals 11 residues.

Points on this clone: Other DNA sequences in this specimen translate into the identical CDR3. The V call is TRBV7-9, the J call TRBJ1-3, with D uncertain. With 1 base removed from V and 1 base from J, the gap between germline ends came to 5 bases. The CDR3 is made up of 14 amino acids. Per the germline V gene, CDR1 is SEHNR and CDR2 is FQNEAQ (reference sequence). CDR3 DNA: TGTGCCAGCAGCTTAGGAGGTTCTGGAAACACCATATATTTT. Translation gives CASSLGGSGNTIYF.

The gene calls are TRBV4-3 and TRBJ2-5, with D unclear. CDR3 length: 16 amino acids. Germline V gene sequence: CDR1 LGHNA, CDR2 YSLEER. V was trimmed by 1 base and J by 0 bases, leaving 12 bases between them. The CDR3 protein is CASSQGTALYQETQYF. For the CDR3, the DNA is TGCGCCAGCAGCCAAGGAACGGCATTGTACCAAGAGACCCAGTACTTC.

In DNA, the CDR3 is TGTGCCAGCAGCGTCGGGACGGCTAACTACAATGAGCAGTTCTTC. Encoded protein: CASSVGTANYNEQFF. V gene TRBV9 combines with J gene TRBJ2-1; either TRBD1 or TRBD2 may supply D (5 bases each). The V and J ends lost 2 bases and 3 bases respectively, with 12 bases between them. The CDR3 has 15 residues. The germline gives CDR1 SGDLS, CDR2 YYNGEE.

The chain recombines TRBV21-1 with TRBJ2-5; the tabulated D call, TRBD2, remains unverified against the DNA. TRBV21-1 is noted as a pseudogene. This CDR3 is built from 15 residues. CDR3 amino acids: CASSKGGGAQETQYF. CDR3 nucleotides: TGTGCCAGCAGCAAAGGCGGGGGAGCCCAAGAGACCCAGTACTTC.